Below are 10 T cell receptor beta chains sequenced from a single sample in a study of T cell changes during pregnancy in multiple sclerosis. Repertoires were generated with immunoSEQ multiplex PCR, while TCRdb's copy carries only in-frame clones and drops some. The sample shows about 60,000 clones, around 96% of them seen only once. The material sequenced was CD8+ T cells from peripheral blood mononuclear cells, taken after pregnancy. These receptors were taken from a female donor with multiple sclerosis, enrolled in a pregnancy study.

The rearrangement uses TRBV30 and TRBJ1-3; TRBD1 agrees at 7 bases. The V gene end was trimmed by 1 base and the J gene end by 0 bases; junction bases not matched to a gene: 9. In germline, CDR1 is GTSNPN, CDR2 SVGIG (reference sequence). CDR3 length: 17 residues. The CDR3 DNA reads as TGTGCCTGGAGTGCGCCAGGGGGGTTAAACTCTGGAAACACCATATATTTT. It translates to CAWSAPGGLNSGNTIYF.

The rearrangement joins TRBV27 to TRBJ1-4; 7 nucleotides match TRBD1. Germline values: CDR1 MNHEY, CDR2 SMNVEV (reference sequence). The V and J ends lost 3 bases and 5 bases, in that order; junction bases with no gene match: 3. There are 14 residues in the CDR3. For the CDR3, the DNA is TGTGCCAGCAGTTTGGGGACAGCAAATGAAAAACTGTTTTTT. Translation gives CASSLGTANEKLFF.

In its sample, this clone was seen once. CDR3 DNA: TGTGCCAGCAACCCTATCGGGACAGGCTACGAGCAGTACTTC. This codes for CASNPIGTGYEQYF. The chain carries TRBV27 and TRBJ2-7; 8 nucleotides agree with TRBD1. The germline V gene has CDR1 MNHEY and CDR2 SMNVEV (reference sequence). CDR3 length: 14 amino acids. With V trimmed by 7 bases and J by 3 bases, 8 bases remained unmatched.

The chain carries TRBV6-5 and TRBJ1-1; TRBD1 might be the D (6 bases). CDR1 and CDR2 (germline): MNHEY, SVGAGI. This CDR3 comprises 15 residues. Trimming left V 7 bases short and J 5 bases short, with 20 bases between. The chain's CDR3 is CASTRLRGVRTEAFF. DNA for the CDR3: TGTGCCAGCACACGACTCAGGGGAGTAAGGACTGAAGCTTTCTTT.

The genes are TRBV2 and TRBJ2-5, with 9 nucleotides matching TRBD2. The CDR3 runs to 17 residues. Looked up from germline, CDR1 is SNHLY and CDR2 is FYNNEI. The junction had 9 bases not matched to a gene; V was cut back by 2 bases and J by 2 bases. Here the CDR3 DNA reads TGTGCCAGCAGTGAATGGCTAGCGGGAAGCCCTCAAGAGACCCAGTACTTC. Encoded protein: CASSEWLAGSPQETQYF. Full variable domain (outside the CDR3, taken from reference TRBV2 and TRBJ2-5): EPEVTQTPSHQVTQMGQEVILRCVPISNHLYFYWYRQILGQKVEFLVSFYNNEISEKSEIFDDQFSVERPDGSNFTLKIRSTKLEDSAMYFCASSEWLAGSPQETQYFGPGTRLLVL.

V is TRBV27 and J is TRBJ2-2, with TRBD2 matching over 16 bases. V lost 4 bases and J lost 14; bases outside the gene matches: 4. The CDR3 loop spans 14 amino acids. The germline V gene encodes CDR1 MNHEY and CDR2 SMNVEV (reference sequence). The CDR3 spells CASSSGTSGRVLFF. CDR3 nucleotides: TGTGCCAGCAGTTCCGGGACTAGCGGGAGGGTACTGTTTTTT.

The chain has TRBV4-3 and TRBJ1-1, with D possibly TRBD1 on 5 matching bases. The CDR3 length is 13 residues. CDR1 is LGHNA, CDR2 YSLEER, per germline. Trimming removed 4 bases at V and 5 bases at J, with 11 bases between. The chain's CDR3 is CASSLRGGTEAFF. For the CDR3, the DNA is TGCGCCAGCAGCCTCCGCGGGGGGACTGAAGCTTTCTTT.

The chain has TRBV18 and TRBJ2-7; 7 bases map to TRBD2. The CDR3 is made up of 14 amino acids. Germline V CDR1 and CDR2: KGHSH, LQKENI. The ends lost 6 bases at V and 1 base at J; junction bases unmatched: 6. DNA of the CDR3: TGTGCCAGCTCCGGGCGGGAGAGGTCCTACGAGCAGTACTTC. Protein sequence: CASSGRERSYEQYF. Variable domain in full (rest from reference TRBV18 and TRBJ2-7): NAGVMQNPRHLVRRRGQEARLRCSPMKGHSHVYWYRQLPEEGLKFMVYLQKENIIDESGMPKERFSAEFPKEGPSILRIQQVVRGDSAAYFCASSGRERSYEQYFGPGTRLTVT.

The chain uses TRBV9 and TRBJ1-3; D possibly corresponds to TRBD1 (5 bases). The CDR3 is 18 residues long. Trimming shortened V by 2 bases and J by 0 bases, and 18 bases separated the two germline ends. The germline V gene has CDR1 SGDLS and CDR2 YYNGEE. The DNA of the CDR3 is TGTGCCAGCAGCGTGACCGGGGGTGGGTCCAGCTCTGGAAACACCATATATTTT. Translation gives CASSVTGGGSSSGNTIYF.

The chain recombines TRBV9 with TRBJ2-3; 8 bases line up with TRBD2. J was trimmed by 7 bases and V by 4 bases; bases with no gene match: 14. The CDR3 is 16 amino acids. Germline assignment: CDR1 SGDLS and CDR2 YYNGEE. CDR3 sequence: CASSYALAGGFYTQYF. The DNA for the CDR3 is TGTGCCAGCAGCTACGCTCTGGCGGGAGGTTTCTATACGCAGTATTTT.